These T cell receptor beta chains were read from a single sample in a study of shared clonotypes between healthy human individuals. Assay: immunoSEQ multiplex PCR; the TCRdb copy retains only in-frame clones and omits some. The sample records fewer than 3 million clones, 92% being singletons. Sample: naive CD4+ T cells from PBMCs. These receptors came from a man aged 18 to 30 in good health. Some clones in this sample may be carry-over from other donors' samples. Each CDR3 is given with its conserved first and last residue. A D gene is named only where the DNA matches it firmly. Size values are once, few and many counts, or a class for expanded clones, and some rows have none.

>-|TRBJ2-2|-|TRBV28
CASSPPGAGANGELFF
TGTGCCAGCAGTCCCCCAGGGGCGGGAGCGAACGGGGAGCTGTTTTTT
>TRBD2|TRBJ2-1|-|TRBV7-2
CASSLTLAGGSREQFF
TGTGCCAGCAGCTTAACCCTAGCGGGAGGGAGTAGGGAGCAGTTCTTC
>-|TRBJ2-7|-|TRBV7-9
CASSLGRIPYEQYF
TGTGCCAGCAGTCTGGGGAGGATTCCCTACGAGCAGTACTTC
>-|TRBJ1-1|-|TRBV5-1
CASSLASGANTEAFF
TGCGCCAGCAGCCTAGCCTCAGGAGCGAACACTGAAGCTTTCTTT
>TRBD2|TRBJ2-7|-|TRBV7-7
CASSPAGATGKQYF
TGTGCCAGCAGCCCGGCGGGAGCTACGGGCAAGCAGTACTTC
>-|TRBJ2-7|-|TRBV7-2
CASSLPILNSYEQYF
TGTGCCAGCAGCTTACCGATCCTGAATTCCTACGAGCAGTACTTC
>-|TRBJ1-5|-|TRBV7-2
CASSLLQGYQPQHF
TGTGCCAGCAGCTTATTACAGGGATATCAGCCCCAGCATTTT
>TRBD2|TRBJ2-7|few|TRBV6-5
CASSYPGRSSYEQYF
TGTGCCAGCAGTTACCCCGGGAGGAGCTCCTACGAGCAGTACTTC
>TRBD2|TRBJ2-1|-|TRBV27
CASSSILAVGNEQFF
TGTGCCAGCAGTTCTATACTAGCGGTGGGTAATGAGCAGTTCTTC
>-|TRBJ1-2|-|TRBV6-1
CASSEADPRTYGYTF
TGTGCCAGCAGTGAAGCAGACCCGAGGACTTATGGCTACACCTTC
>-|TRBJ2-7|-|TRBV5-4
CASSLQGRSYEQYF
TGTGCCAGCAGCTTGCAAGGTCGTAGCTACGAGCAGTACTTC
>TRBD2|TRBJ2-3|-|TRBV28
CASSPGTSGVFTDTQYF
TGTGCCAGCAGCCCCGGGACTAGCGGGGTATTCACAGATACGCAGTATTTT
>TRBD1|TRBJ1-5|-|TRBV28
CASSLWGQGVSSNQPQHF
TGTGCCAGCAGTTTATGGGGACAGGGGGTAAGCAGCAATCAGCCCCAGCATTTT
>TRBD2|TRBJ2-1|-|TRBV7-9
CASSFSGSFGHEQFF
TGTGCCAGCAGCTTCAGCGGGAGCTTCGGCCATGAGCAGTTCTTC
>-|TRBJ2-3|few|TRBV29-1
CSVEDYGPTITDTQYF
TGCAGCGTTGAAGATTATGGGCCTACTATCACAGATACGCAGTATTTT
>TRBD2|TRBJ2-1|-|TRBV5-1
CASSRGLAGVPYNEQFF
TGCGCCAGCAGCCGGGGACTAGCGGGAGTCCCCTACAATGAGCAGTTCTTC
>-|TRBJ1-1|-|TRBV28
CASSVGTTYTEAFF
TGTGCCAGCAGTGTGGGGACAACTTACACTGAAGCTTTCTTT
>TRBD2|TRBJ2-1|-|TRBV7-8
CASSSLAGGPYEQFF
TGTGCCAGCAGCTCCTTGGCGGGAGGGCCGTATGAGCAGTTCTTC
>-|TRBJ2-7|-|TRBV4-1
CASSQEGGNTYEQYF
TGCGCCAGCAGCCAAGAAGGAGGGAATACCTACGAGCAGTACTTC
>TRBD1|TRBJ2-7|-|TRBV30
CAWSVGTGNPYEQYF
TGTGCCTGGAGTGTGGGGACAGGGAATCCCTACGAGCAGTACTTC
>TRBD1|TRBJ1-2|-|TRBV25-1
CASSDTGGSNYGYTF
TGTGCCAGCAGTGACACAGGGGGTTCTAACTATGGCTACACCTTC
>-|TRBJ2-7|-|TRBV27
CASSAVGRVYEQYF
TGTGCCAGCAGTGCCGTCGGCAGGGTGTACGAGCAGTACTTC
>TRBD1|TRBJ1-4|once|TRBV5-5
CASSLQGQEANEKLFF
TGTGCCAGCAGCTTACAAGGACAGGAGGCTAATGAAAAACTGTTTTTT
>-|TRBJ2-7|-|TRBV9
CASSVSGRLASYEQYF
TGTGCCAGCAGCGTATCCGGACGGCTAGCTTCCTACGAGCAGTACTTC
>-|TRBJ2-7|-|TRBV14
CASSPDPTYEQYF
TGTGCCAGCAGCCCGGATCCTACCTACGAGCAGTACTTC
>TRBD2|TRBJ2-4|-|TRBV5-1
CASSRTSEDKNIQYF
TGCGCCAGCAGCCGTACTAGCGAGGACAAAAACATTCAGTACTTC
>TRBD2|TRBJ2-3|-|TRBV4-3
CASSQEVAGRASDTQYF
TGCGCCAGCAGCCAAGAGGTAGCGGGACGAGCTTCGGATACGCAGTATTTT
>-|TRBJ2-2|-|TRBV5-1
CASSLVEVPTGELFF
TGCGCCAGCAGCTTGGTTGAGGTACCTACCGGGGAGCTGTTTTTT
>TRBD2|TRBJ2-7|-|TRBV6-1
CASRGGSGSYEQYF
TGTGCCAGCAGGGGCGGCAGCGGGAGCTACGAGCAGTACTTC
>-|TRBJ2-1|-|TRBV11-1
CASTHGRGGHNEQFF
TGTGCCAGCACCCACGGTAGGGGTGGGCACAATGAGCAGTTCTTC
>TRBD1|TRBJ1-4|-|TRBV30
CAGNSRTGRFATNEKLFF
TGTGCCGGTAATAGCCGGACAGGGAGGTTTGCAACTAATGAAAAACTGTTTTTT
>-|TRBJ2-5|-|TRBV6-6
CASSYGAGETQYF
TGTGCCAGCAGTTACGGGGCCGGGGAGACCCAGTACTTC
>-|TRBJ2-1|-|TRBV5-1
CASSPTASSYNEQFF
TGCGCCAGCAGCCCGACAGCTAGCTCCTACAATGAGCAGTTCTTC
>-|TRBJ2-7|-|TRBV6-1
CASGVWGPDTYEQYF
TGTGCCAGCGGTGTATGGGGACCAGATACCTACGAGCAGTACTTC
>TRBD1|TRBJ2-5|-|TRBV10-3
CAISERGGASQETQYF
TGTGCCATCAGTGAACGAGGGGGCGCTTCCCAAGAGACCCAGTACTTC
>-|TRBJ2-3|-|TRBV15
CATSGPMTDTQYF
TGTGCCACCAGTGGTCCTATGACAGATACGCAGTATTTT
>-|TRBJ1-2|-|TRBV9
CASSVDGYSNYGYTF
TGTGCCAGCAGCGTAGATGGGTATTCCAACTATGGCTACACCTTC
>-|TRBJ1-1|-|TRBV25-1
CASSERYRPEAFF
TGTGCCAGCAGTGAAAGGTACAGGCCAGAAGCTTTCTTT
>-|TRBJ2-5|-|TRBV5-4
CASSRLGAQETQYF
TGTGCCAGCAGCCGCTTGGGTGCCCAAGAGACCCAGTACTTC
>-|TRBJ2-7|-|TRBV7-2
CASSPLGYEQYF
TGTGCCAGCAGCCCCCTGGGGTACGAGCAGTACTTC
>TRBD2|TRBJ2-1|few|TRBV4-2
CASSQGSGSYNEQFF
TGTGCCAGCAGCCAAGGTAGCGGGAGCTACAATGAGCAGTTCTTC
>-|TRBJ2-3|-|TRBV2
CASSGDRSTDTQYF
TGTGCCAGCAGTGGAGACAGAAGCACAGATACGCAGTATTTT
>-|TRBJ1-1|once|TRBV27
CASSPYGTPGSRNTEAFF
TGTGCCAGCAGTCCCTACGGGACCCCTGGAAGTCGGAACACTGAAGCTTTCTTT
>-|TRBJ2-5|-|TRBV18
CASSPPGVETQYF
TGTGCCAGCTCACCGCCTGGGGTAGAGACCCAGTACTTC
>TRBD2|TRBJ2-1|-|TRBV18
CASSPRTRTSGRAGGDNEQFF
TGTGCCAGCTCACCCCGGACTCGGACTAGCGGGAGGGCCGGTGGGGACAATGAGCAGTTCTTC
>-|TRBJ1-1|-|TRBV5-1
CASSLEDSLNTEAFF
TGCGCCAGCAGCTTGGAAGACAGCTTGAACACTGAAGCTTTCTTT
>-|TRBJ2-6|-|TRBV5-1
CASVTGISSGANVLTF
TGCGCCAGCGTGACTGGAATCAGCTCTGGGGCCAACGTCCTGACTTTC
>TRBD1|TRBJ2-2|-|TRBV7-3
CASRGQGRNTGELFF
TGTGCCAGCAGGGGACAGGGGCGGAACACCGGGGAGCTGTTTTTT
>-|TRBJ2-1|-|TRBV5-4
CASSLPGANNEQFF
TGTGCCAGCAGCTTGCCGGGAGCAAATAATGAGCAGTTCTTC
>TRBD1|TRBJ2-5|-|TRBV7-9
CASSSGGQNQETQYF
TGTGCCAGCAGCTCAGGGGGACAGAACCAAGAGACCCAGTACTTC
>-|TRBJ2-5|once|TRBV5-1
CASSFLWEPNETQYF
TGCGCCAGCAGCTTTCTATGGGAACCCAATGAGACCCAGTACTTC
>TRBD1|TRBJ1-4|-|TRBV28
CASSLTGLGEKLFF
TGTGCCAGCTCCCTGACAGGGTTGGGCGAAAAACTGTTTTTT
>TRBD1|TRBJ1-2|-|TRBV30
CAWTPDREDGYTF
TGTGCCTGGACCCCGGACAGGGAGGATGGCTACACCTTC
>-|TRBJ1-2|-|TRBV5-8
CASSFRGQFNGYTF
TGTGCCAGCAGTTTCCGTGGACAGTTCAATGGCTACACCTTC
>TRBD2|TRBJ2-1|-|TRBV18
CASSPLPSGAGNEQFF
TGTGCCAGCTCACCACTTCCTAGCGGGGCCGGCAATGAGCAGTTCTTC
>TRBD1|TRBJ1-5|once|TRBV28
CASSPSTGSNQPQHF
TGTGCCAGCAGTCCGTCGACAGGGAGCAATCAGCCCCAGCATTTT
>-|TRBJ2-1|-|TRBV28
CASSSSLVPRGNEQFF
TGTGCCAGCAGCTCATCCCTTGTACCCAGGGGCAATGAGCAGTTCTTC
>TRBD1|TRBJ1-4|-|TRBV11-2
CASSIRQGGEKLFF
TGTGCCAGCAGCATCAGACAGGGCGGTGAAAAACTGTTTTTT
>TRBD1|TRBJ2-7|-|TRBV7-9
CASSLTGKHYEQYF
TGTGCCAGCAGCTTGACAGGGAAACACTACGAGCAGTACTTC